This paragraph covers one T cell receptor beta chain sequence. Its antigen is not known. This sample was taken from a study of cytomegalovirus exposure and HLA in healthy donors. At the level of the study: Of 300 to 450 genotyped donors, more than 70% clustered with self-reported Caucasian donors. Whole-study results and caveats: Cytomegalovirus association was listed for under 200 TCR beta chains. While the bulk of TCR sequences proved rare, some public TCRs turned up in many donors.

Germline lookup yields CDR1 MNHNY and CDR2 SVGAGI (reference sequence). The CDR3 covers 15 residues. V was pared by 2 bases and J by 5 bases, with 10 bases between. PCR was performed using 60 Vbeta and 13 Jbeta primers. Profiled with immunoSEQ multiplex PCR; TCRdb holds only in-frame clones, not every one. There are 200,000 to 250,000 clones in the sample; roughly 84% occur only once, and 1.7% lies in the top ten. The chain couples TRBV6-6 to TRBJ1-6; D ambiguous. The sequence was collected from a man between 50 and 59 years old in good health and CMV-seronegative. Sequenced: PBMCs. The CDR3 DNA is TGTGCCAGCAGTTACACCGCACGGGATAATTCACCCCTCCACTTT. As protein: CASSYTARDNSPLHF.